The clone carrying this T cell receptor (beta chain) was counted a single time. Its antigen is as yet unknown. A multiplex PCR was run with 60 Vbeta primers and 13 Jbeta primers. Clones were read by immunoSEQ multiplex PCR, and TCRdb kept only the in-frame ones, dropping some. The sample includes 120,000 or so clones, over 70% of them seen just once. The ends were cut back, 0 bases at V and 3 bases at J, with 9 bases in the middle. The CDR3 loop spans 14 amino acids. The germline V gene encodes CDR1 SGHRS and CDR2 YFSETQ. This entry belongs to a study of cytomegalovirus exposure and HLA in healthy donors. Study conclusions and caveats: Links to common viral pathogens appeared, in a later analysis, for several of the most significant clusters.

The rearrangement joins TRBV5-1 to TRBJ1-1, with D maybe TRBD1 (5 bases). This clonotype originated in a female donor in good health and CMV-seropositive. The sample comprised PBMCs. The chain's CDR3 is CASSLGGGDTEAFF. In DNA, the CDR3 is TGCGCCAGCAGCTTGGGTGGGGGGGACACTGAAGCTTTCTTT.